These T cell receptor beta chains were read from a single sample in a study of shared clonotypes between healthy human individuals. Profiled with immunoSEQ multiplex PCR; TCRdb holds only in-frame clones, not every one. Altogether around 450,000 clones are present, 75% to 85% being singletons, with the ten largest covering approximately 13%. Source material: PBMCs. These receptors originate from a woman in her thirties or forties in good health. Some clones in this sample may be carry-over from other donors' samples. CDR3s include the opening cysteine and the closing phenylalanine or tryptophan. D genes are given only for firm matches. Rows give clone size only sometimes, using once, few, many, or a class for an expanded clone.

cdr3_aa	cdr3_nt	j_call	v_call	d_call	clone_size
CASSAGLSNEQFF	TGTGCCAGCAGCGCAGGACTATCCAATGAGCAGTTCTTC	TRBJ2-1	TRBV7-6	.	.
CASSEATLGQVKDTQYF	TGTGCCAGCAGTGAAGCTACACTGGGACAGGTGAAGGATACGCAGTATTTT	TRBJ2-3	TRBV6-1	TRBD1	.
CASSADQTYEQYF	TGTGCCAGTAGCGCGGATCAGACCTACGAGCAGTACTTC	TRBJ2-7	TRBV19	.	.
CASSIEAATDTQYF	TGTGCCAGTAGTATAGAAGCGGCCACAGATACGCAGTATTTT	TRBJ2-3	TRBV19	.	.
CASSRDREITDTQYF	TGTGCCAGCAGTAGGGACAGAGAGATCACAGATACGCAGTATTTT	TRBJ2-3	TRBV28	TRBD1	.
CASSLGGTKNIQYF	TGTGCCAGCAGCTTAGGGGGGACAAAAAACATTCAGTACTTC	TRBJ2-4	TRBV11-2	.	.
CASSRQGALGANVLTF	TGTGCCAGCAGCCGACAGGGGGCGCTTGGGGCCAACGTCCTGACTTTC	TRBJ2-6	TRBV14	TRBD1	.
CASSLVPYQGVDEQYF	TGTGCCAGCAGCTTGGTACCCTATCAGGGGGTGGACGAGCAGTACTTC	TRBJ2-7	TRBV5-6	TRBD1	.
CASSPQTGQGGTTGELFF	TGTGCCAGCAGCCCTCAGACGGGACAGGGAGGTACCACCGGGGAGCTGTTTTTT	TRBJ2-2	TRBV7-2	TRBD1	.
CASSGLGREQFF	TGTGCCAGCAGCGGGCTGGGGCGGGAGCAGTTCTTC	TRBJ2-1	TRBV14	.	.
CASSMDLGIDTQYF	TGTGCCAGTAGTATGGATTTGGGCATCGATACGCAGTATTTT	TRBJ2-3	TRBV19	.	once
CASSEGGMRYTEAFF	TGTGCCAGCAGTGAGGGGGGGATGAGGTACACTGAAGCTTTCTTT	TRBJ1-1	TRBV6-1	.	.
CASSFDFPGGGELFF	TGCGCCAGCAGCTTCGATTTTCCGGGTGGCGGGGAGCTGTTTTTT	TRBJ2-2	TRBV5-1	.	once
CASSYGGGLAKNIQYF	TGTGCCAGCAGTTACGGGGGGGGCCTAGCCAAAAACATTCAGTACTTC	TRBJ2-4	TRBV6-6	.	.
CASNTYSGSTDTQYF	TGTGCCAGTAACACTTATTCGGGGAGCACAGATACGCAGTATTTT	TRBJ2-3	TRBV19	.	.
CASSDRGTALRAYEQYF	TGTGCCAGCAGTGACCGTGGAACAGCTCTTAGGGCCTACGAGCAGTACTTC	TRBJ2-7	TRBV6-4	.	.
CATSGTGGEYGYTF	TGTGCCACCAGCGGTACAGGGGGCGAATATGGCTACACCTTC	TRBJ1-2	TRBV15	TRBD1	.
CASSPRGSRHEQFF	TGTGCCAGCTCCCCCCGGGGTTCCAGGCATGAGCAGTTCTTC	TRBJ2-1	TRBV6-4	.	.
CASSSGTLTGGNTIYF	TGTGCCAGCAGCTCTGGAACGTTAACAGGAGGAAACACCATATATTTT	TRBJ1-3	TRBV7-2	.	.
CASSGDRGGSGANVLTF	TGTGCCAGCAGTGGGGACAGGGGTGGCTCTGGGGCCAACGTCCTGACTTTC	TRBJ2-6	TRBV2	TRBD1	many
CAARLGGIAYEQYF	TGTGCCGCCAGACTGGGGGGCATCGCCTACGAGCAGTACTTC	TRBJ2-7	TRBV6-6	.	.